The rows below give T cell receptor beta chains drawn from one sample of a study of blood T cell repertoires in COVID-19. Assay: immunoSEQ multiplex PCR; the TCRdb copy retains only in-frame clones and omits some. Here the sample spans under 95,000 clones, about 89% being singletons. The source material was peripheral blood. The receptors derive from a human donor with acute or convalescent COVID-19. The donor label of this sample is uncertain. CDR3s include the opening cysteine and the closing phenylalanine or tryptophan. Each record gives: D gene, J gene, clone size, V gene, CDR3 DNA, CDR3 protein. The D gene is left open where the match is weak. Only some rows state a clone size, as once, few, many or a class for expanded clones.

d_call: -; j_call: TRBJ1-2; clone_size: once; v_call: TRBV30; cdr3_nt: TGTGCCTGGAGTGTAAATGAGAGAGGCTACACCTTC; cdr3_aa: CAWSVNERGYTF
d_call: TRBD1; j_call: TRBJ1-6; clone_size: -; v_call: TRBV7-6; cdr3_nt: TGTGCCAGCAGCTTAGCGACAGGGGACTCCTATAATTCACCCCTCCACTTT; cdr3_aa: CASSLATGDSYNSPLHF
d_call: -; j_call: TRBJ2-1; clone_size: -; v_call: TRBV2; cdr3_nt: TGTGCCAGCAGCCCAATCGGGACTGACAATGAGCAGTTCTTC; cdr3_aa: CASSPIGTDNEQFF
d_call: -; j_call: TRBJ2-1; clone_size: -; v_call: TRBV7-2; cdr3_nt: TGTGCCAGCAGCTTCGCACGGGAGGAGCAGTTCTTC; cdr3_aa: CASSFAREEQFF
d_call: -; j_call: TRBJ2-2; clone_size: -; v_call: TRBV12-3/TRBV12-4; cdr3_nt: TGTGCCAGCAGTTTGGCTTACACCGGGGAGCTGTTTTTT; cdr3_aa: CASSLAYTGELFF
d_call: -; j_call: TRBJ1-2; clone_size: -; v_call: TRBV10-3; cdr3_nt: TGTGCCATCAGACGGGATTATTATGGCTACACCTTC; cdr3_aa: CAIRRDYYGYTF
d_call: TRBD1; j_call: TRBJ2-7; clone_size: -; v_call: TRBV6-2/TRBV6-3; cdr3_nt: TGTGCCAGCAGTTCAGTGGACAGGGCCTACGAGCAGTACTTC; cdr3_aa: CASSSVDRAYEQYF
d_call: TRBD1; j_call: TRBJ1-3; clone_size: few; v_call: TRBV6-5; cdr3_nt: TGTGCCAGCAGCAGGGGGGATTCTGGAAACACCATATATTTT; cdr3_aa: CASSRGDSGNTIYF
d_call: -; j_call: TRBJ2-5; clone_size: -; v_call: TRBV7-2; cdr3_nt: TGTGCCAGCGTTAGGGGACAACAAGAGACCCAGTACTTC; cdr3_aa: CASVRGQQETQYF
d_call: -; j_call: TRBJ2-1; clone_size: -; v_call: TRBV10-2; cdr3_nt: TGCGCCAGCAGTGAGTCGGGGGAGCCACTAGCCTACTCCTACAATGAGCAGTTCTTC; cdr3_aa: CASSESGEPLAYSYNEQFF
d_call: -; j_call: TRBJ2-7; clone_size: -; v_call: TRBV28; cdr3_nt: TGTGCCAGCTTCCCCCGCAGAAACACCCACTACGAGCAGTACTTC; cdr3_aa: CASFPRRNTHYEQYF
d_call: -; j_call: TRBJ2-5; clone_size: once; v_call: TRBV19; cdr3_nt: TGTGCCAGTAGTATAGGGGGCTTAGAGACCCAGTACTTC; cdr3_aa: CASSIGGLETQYF
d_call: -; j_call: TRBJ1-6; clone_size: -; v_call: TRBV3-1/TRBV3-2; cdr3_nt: TGTGCCAGCAGCCAAAGGCAGGGGATAATAGATAATTCACCCCTCCACTTT; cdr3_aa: CASSQRQGIIDNSPLHF